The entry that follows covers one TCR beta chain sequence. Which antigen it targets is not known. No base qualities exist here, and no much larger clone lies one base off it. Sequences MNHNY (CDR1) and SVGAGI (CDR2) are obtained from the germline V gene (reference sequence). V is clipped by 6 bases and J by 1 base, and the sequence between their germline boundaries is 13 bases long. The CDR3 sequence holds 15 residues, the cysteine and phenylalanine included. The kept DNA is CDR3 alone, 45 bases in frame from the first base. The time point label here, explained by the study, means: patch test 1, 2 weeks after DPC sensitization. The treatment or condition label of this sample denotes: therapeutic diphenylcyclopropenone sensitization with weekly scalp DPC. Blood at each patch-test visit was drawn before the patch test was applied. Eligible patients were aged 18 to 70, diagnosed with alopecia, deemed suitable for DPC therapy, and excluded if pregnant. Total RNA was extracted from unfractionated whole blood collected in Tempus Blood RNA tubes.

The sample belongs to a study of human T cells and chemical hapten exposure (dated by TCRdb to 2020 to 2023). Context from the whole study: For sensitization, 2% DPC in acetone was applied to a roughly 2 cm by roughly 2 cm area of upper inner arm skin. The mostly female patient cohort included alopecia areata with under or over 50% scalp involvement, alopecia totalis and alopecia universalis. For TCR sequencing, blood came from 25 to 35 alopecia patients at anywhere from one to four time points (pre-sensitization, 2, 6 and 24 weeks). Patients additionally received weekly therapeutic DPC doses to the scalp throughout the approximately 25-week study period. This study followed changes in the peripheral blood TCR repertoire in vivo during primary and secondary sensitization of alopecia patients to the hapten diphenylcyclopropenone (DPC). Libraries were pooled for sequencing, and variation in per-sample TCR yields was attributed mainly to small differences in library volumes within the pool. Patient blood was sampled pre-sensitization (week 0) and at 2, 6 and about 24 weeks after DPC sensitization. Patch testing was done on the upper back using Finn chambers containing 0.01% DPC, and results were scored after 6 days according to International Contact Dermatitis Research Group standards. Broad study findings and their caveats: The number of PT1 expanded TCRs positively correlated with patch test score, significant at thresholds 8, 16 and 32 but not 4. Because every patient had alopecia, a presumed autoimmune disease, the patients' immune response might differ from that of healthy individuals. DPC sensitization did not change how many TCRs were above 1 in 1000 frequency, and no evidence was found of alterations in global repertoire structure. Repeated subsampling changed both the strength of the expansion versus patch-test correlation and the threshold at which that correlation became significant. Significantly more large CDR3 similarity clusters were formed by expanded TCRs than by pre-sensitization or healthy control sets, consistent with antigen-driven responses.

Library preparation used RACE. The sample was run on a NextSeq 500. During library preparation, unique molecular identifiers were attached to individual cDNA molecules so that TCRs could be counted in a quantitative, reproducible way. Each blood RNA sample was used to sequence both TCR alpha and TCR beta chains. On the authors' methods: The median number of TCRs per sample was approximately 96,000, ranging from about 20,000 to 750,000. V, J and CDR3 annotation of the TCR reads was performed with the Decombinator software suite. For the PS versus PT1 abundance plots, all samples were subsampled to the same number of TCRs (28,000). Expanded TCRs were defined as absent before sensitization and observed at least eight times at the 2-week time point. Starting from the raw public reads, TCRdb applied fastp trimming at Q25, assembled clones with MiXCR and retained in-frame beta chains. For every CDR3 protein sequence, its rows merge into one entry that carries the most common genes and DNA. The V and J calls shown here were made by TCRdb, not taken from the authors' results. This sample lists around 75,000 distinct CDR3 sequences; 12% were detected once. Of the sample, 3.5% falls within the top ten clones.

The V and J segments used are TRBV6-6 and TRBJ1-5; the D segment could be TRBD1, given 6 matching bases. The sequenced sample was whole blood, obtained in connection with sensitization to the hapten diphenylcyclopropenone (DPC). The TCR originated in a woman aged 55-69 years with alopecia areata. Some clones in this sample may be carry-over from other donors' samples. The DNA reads TGTGCCAGCAGCTTTGACAGGACCAGCAATCAGCCCCAGCATTTT. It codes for CASSFDRTSNQPQHF.